This TCR beta chain is from a study of T-cell memory formation after mild COVID-19. Study observations and caveats: Some SARS-CoV-2-responding clones were already detected in memory before infection.

TCRdb re-called the 5' RACE reads through MiXCR, storing one row per CDR3 protein. The sample holds about 320,000 distinct CDR3 sequences, roughly an eighth seen once. A note on this clonotype: As yet, its antigen is unknown.

The CDR3 loop spans 16 amino acids. J gave up 5 bases and V 3 bases, and 14 bases lay outside the gene matches. The V gene's germline CDR1 is DFQATT and CDR2 SNEGSKA (reference sequence). The clonotype comes from a man aged 18 to 30 who had mild COVID-19 (a few samples of this study predate the infection). Cell type and time point are not known. Sequenced: PBMCs or a T cell subset sorted from them (not recorded which). This rearrangement joins TRBV20-1 to TRBJ2-5, with 8 nucleotides matching TRBD2. In DNA form, the CDR3 reads TGCAGTGCTAGGGCCCTCTTGGTAGCGGGGTCGGAGACCCAGTACTTC. This gives the protein CSARALLVAGSETQYF.